This record concerns one T cell receptor (beta chain) sequence. One entry per CDR3 protein, called by TCRdb with MiXCR from the RT-PCR reads. Among tens of thousands of distinct CDR3 sequences listed, about an eighth were seen once. This specimen belongs to a study of patients and donors after allogeneic stem cell transplantation. This CDR3 is built from 14 residues. CDR1 MNHEY and CDR2 SMNVEV come from the germline V gene (reference sequence). The V end was cut by 2 bases, the J end by 4 bases, with 9 bases between. The chain employs TRBV27 and TRBJ2-1; D is undetermined. Source material: blood, either unsorted or a sorted T cell fraction (not recorded which). This TCR was recovered from a human donor who was either an allogeneic HSCT recipient or a stem cell or donor lymphocyte infusion donor (not recorded which). It is not recorded whose cells these are; they may come from a transplant donor. The CDR3 here is CASSLRPAYNEQFF. CDR3 bases: TGTGCCAGCAGTTTACGTCCCGCATACAATGAGCAGTTCTTC.